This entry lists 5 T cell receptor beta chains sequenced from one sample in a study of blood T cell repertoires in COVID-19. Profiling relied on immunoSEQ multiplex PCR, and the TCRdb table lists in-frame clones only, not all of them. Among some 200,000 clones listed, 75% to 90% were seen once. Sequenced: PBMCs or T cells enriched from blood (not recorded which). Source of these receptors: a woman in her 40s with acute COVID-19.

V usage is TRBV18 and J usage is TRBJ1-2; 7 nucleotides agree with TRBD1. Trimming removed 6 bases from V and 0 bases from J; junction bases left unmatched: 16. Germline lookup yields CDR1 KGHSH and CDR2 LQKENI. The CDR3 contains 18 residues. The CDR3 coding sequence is TGTGCCAGCTCGCCAGGACCCGACAGGGAGGAAGCTAACTATGGCTACACCTTC. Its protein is CASSPGPDREEANYGYTF.

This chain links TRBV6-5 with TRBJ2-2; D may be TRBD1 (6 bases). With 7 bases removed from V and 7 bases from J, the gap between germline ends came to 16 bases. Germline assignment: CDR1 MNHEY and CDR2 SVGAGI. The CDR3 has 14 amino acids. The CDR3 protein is CASTQDRNGGELFF. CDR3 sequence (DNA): TGTGCCAGCACCCAGGACAGAAACGGCGGGGAGCTGTTTTTT.

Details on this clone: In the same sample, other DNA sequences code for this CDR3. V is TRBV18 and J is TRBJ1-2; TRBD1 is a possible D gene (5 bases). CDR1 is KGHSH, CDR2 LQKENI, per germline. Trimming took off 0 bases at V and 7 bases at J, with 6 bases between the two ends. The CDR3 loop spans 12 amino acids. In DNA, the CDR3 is TGTGCCAGCTCACCACCTAGGGGTGGCTACACCTTC. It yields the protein CASSPPRGGYTF.

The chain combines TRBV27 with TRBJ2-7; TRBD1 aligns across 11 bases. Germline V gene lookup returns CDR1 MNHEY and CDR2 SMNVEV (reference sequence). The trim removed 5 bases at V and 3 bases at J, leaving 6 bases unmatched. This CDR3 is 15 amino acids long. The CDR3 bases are TGTGCCAGCAGTCGCGCCGGGACAGGGGGCTACGAGCAGTACTTC. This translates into CASSRAGTGGYEQYF.

This CDR3 is CASSPRTGRAEAFF. The CDR3 DNA sequence: TGTGCCAGCAGCCCAAGGACAGGGAGGGCTGAAGCTTTCTTT. V usage is TRBV5-8 and J usage is TRBJ1-1; 8 nucleotides align to TRBD1. After removal of 4 bases from V and 6 bases from J, the junction contained 8 bases not matched to a gene. Germline V lookup: CDR1 SGHTS, CDR2 YDEGEE. The CDR3 totals 14 residues.